This T cell receptor beta chain was profiled in a study of blood T cell repertoires in COVID-19. Authors' processing steps: Amplified reference gene primers provided the basis for estimating nucleated cell counts. The data were produced by immunoSEQ multiplex PCR, yet TCRdb's version contains in-frame clones alone and is incomplete. V and J calls and clone size are those listed in that table; D and trimming were worked out from the DNA. The sample lists 59,000 or so clones; around four fifths were seen once. In germline, CDR1 is MGHRA, CDR2 YSYEKL. CDR3 length: 15 residues. Trimming cost V 4 bases and J 4 bases; bases outside gene matches: 8.

The sequenced sample consisted of peripheral blood. The clonotype comes from a human donor in a cohort sampled during active COVID-19. V gene TRBV4-1 combines with J gene TRBJ1-1, with TRBD1 identical over 8 bases. CDR3 residues: CASSPSGQVSTEAFF. CDR3 in DNA: TGCGCCAGCAGCCCCTCGGGACAGGTGAGCACTGAAGCTTTCTTT.